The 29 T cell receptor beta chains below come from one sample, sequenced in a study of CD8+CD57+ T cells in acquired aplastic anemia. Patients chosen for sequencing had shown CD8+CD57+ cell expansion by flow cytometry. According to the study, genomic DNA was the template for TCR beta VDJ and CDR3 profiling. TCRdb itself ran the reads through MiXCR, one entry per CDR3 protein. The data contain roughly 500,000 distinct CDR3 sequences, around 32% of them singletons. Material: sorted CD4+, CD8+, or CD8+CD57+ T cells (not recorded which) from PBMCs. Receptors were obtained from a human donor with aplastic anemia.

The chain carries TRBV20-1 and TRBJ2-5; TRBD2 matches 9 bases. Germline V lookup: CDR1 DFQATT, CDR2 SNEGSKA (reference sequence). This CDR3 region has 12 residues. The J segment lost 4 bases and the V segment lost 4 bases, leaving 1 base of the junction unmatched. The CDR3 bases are TGCAGTGCTAAGACTAGCGGAGAGACCCAGTACTTC. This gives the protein CSAKTSGETQYF.

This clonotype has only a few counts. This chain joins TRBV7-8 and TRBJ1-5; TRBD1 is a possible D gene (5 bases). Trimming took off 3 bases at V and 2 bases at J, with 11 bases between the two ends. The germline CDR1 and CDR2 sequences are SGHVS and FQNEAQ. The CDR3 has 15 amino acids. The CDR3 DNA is TGTGCCAGCAGCTTTGGGGGAGGCGGCAATCAGCCCCAGCATTTT. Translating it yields CASSFGGGGNQPQHF.

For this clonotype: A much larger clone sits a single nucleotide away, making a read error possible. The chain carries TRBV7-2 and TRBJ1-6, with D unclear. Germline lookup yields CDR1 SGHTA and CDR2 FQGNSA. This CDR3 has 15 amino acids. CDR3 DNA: TGTGCCAGCAGATACACCGGGCCGGATAATCCACCCCTCCACTTT. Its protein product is CASRYTGPDNPPLHF.

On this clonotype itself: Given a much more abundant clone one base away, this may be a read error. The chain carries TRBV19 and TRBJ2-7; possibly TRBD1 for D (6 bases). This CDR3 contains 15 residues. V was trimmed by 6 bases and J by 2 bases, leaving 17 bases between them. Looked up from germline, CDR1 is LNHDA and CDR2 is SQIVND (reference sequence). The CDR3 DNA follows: TGTGCCAGTAGCACCACCCTGGACAGCCCCTACGAGCAGTACTTC. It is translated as CASSTTLDSPYEQYF.

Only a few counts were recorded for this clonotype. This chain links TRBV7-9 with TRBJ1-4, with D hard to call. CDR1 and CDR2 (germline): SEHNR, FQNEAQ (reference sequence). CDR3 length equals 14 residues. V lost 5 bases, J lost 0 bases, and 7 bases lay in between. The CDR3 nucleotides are TGTGCCAGCAGCGGACTTGCAACTAATGAAAAACTGTTTTTT. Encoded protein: CASSGLATNEKLFF.

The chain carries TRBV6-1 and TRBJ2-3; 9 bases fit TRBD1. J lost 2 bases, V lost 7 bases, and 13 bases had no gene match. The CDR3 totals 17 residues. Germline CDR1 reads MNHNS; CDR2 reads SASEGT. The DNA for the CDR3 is TGTGCCAGCACCAGGACAGGGGCCCTCTTTGACACAGATACGCAGTATTTT. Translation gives CASTRTGALFDTDTQYF.

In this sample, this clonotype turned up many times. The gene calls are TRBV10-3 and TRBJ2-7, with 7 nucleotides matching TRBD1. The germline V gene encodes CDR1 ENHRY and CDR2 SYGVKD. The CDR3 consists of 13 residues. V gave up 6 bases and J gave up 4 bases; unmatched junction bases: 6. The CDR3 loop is CAIRGQSAYEQYF. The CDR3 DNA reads TGTGCCATCAGGGGACAGTCCGCGTACGAGCAGTACTTC.

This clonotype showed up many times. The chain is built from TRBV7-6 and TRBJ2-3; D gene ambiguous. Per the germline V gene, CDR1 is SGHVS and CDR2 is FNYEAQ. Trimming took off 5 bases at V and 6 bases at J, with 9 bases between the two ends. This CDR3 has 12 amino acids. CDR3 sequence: CASSPIGDTQYF. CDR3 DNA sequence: TGTGCCAGCAGCCCTATTGGGGATACGCAGTATTTT.

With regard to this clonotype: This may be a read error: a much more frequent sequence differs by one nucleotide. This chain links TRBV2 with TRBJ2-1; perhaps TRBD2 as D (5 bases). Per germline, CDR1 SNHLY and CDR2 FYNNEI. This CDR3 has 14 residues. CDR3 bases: TGTGCCATCAGTACTAGGAGCTCCTACAATGAGCAGTTCTTC. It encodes CAISTRSSYNEQFF.

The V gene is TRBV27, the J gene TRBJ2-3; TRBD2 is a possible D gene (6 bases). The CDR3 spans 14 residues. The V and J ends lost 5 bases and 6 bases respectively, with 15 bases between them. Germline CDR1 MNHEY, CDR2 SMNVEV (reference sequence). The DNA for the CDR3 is TGTGCCAGCAGTACGCGACTAGGCGGTGATACGCAGTATTTT. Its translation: CASSTRLGGDTQYF.

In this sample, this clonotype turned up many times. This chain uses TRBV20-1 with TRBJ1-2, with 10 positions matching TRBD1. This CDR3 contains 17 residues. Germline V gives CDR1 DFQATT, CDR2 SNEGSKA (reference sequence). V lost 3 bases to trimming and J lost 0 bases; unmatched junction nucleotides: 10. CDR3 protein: CSASVPPGQGPNYGYTF. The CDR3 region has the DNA TGCAGTGCTAGTGTTCCCCCGGGACAGGGGCCTAACTATGGCTACACCTTC.

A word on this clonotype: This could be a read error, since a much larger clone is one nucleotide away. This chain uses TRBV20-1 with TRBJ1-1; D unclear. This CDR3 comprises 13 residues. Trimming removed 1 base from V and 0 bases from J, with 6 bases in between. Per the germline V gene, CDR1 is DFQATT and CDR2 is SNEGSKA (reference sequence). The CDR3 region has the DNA TGCAGTGCTAGAGGGCCAATGAACACTGAAGCTTTCTTT. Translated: CSARGPMNTEAFF.

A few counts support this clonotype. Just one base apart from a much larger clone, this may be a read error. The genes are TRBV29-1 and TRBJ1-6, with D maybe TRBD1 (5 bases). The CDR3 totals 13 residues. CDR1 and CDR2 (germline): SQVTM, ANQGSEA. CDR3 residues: CSANGGDNSPLHF. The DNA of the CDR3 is TGCAGTGCAAACGGGGGAGACAATTCACCCCTCCACTTT. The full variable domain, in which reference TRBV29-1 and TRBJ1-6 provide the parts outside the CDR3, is SAVISQKPSRDICQRGTSLTIQCQVDSQVTMMFWYRQQPGQSLTLIATANQGSEATYESGFVIDKFPISRPNLTFSTLTVSNMSPEDSSIYLCSANGGDNSPLHFGNGTRLTVT.

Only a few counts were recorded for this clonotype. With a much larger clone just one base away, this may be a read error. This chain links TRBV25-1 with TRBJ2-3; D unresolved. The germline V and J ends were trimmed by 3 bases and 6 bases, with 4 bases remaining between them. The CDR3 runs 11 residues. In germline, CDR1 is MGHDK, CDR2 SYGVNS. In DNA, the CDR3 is TGTGCCAGCAGTGATCTCGATACGCAGTATTTT. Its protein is CASSDLDTQYF.

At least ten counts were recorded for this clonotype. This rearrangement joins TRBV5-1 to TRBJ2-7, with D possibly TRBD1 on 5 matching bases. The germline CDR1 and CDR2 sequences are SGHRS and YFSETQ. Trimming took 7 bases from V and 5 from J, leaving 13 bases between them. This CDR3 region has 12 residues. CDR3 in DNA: TGCGCCAGCGCCGGACACCTTGACGAGCAGTACTTC. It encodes CASAGHLDEQYF. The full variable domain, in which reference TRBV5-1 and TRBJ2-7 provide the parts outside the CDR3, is KAGVTQTPRYLIKTRGQQVTLSCSPISGHRSVSWYQQTPGQGLQFLFEYFSETQRNKGNFPGRFSGRQFSNSRSEMNVSTLELGDSALYLCASAGHLDEQYFGPGTRLTVT.

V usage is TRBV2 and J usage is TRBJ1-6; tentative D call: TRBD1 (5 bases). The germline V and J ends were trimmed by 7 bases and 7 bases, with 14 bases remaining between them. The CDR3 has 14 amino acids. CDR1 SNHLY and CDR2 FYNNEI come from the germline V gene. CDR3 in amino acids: CASTRDDGNSPLHF. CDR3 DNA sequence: TGTGCCAGCACAAGGGACGACGGGAATTCACCCCTCCACTTT.

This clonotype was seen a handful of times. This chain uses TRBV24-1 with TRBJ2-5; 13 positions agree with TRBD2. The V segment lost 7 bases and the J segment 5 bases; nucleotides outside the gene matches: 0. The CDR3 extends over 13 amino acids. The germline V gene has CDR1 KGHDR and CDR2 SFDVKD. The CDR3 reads CATRLAGGETQYF. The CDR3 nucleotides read TGTGCCACCAGACTAGCGGGAGGGGAGACCCAGTACTTC.

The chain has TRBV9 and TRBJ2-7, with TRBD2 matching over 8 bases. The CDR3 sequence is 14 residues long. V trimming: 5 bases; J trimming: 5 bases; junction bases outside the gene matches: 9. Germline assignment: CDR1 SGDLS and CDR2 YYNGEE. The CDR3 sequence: CASRTRGGADEQYF. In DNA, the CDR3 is TGTGCCAGCAGAACCCGGGGGGGGGCGGACGAGCAGTACTTC.

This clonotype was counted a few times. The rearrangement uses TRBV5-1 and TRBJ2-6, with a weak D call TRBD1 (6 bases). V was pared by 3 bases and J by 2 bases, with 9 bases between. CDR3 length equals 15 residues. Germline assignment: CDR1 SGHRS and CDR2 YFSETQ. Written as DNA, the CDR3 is TGCGCCAGCAGCTCGGACAGCCCTGGGGCCAACGTCCTGACTTTC. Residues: CASSSDSPGANVLTF.

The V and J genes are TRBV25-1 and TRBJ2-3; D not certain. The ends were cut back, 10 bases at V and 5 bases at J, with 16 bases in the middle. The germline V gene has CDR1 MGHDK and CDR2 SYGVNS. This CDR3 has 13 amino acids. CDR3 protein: CANGENSGDTQYF. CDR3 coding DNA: TGTGCCAACGGCGAAAACTCGGGAGATACGCAGTATTTT.

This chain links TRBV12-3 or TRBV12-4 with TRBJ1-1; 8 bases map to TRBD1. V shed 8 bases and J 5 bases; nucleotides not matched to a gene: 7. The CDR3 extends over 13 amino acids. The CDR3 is CASCRTGRTEAFF. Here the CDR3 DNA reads TGTGCCAGCTGTCGGACAGGGAGAACTGAAGCTTTCTTT.

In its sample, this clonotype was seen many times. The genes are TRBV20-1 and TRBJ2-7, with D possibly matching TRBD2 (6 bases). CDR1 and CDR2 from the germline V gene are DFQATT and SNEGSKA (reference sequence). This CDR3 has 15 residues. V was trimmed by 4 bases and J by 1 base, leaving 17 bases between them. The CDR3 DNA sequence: TGCAGTGCTATGGCGACCTGGGACTTTTCCTACGAGCAGTACTTC. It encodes CSAMATWDFSYEQYF.

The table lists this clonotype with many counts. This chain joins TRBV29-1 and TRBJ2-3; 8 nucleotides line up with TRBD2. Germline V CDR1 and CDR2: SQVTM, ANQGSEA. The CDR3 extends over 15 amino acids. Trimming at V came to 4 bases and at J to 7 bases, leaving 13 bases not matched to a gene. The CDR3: CSVVPAGVSTYTQYF. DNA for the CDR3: TGCAGCGTTGTCCCAGCGGGAGTATCTACATATACGCAGTATTTT.

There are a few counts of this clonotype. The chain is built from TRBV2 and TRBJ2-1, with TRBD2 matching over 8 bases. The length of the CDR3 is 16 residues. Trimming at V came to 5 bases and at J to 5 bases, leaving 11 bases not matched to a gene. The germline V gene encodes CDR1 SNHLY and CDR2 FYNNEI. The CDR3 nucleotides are TGTGCCAGCAGTTACGTGCGGTACGGGGGGGACAATGAGCAGTTCTTC. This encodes CASSYVRYGGDNEQFF.

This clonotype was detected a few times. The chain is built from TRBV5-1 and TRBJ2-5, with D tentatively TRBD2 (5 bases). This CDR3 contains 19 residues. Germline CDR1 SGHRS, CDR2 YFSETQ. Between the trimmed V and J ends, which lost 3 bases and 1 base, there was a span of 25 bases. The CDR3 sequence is CASSSYNVNLVGIQETQYF. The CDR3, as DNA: TGCGCCAGCAGCTCGTATAATGTTAACCTGGTCGGGATCCAAGAGACCCAGTACTTC.

The CDR3 DNA sequence: TGTGCCAGTAGTATAAGAGGGGACGGATTAAATCAGCCCCAGCATTTT. This translates into CASSIRGDGLNQPQHF. This sequence joins TRBV19 and TRBJ1-5; tentatively, D is TRBD1 (5 bases). Trimming took 2 bases from V and 4 from J, leaving 15 bases between them. CDR3 length equals 16 residues. CDR1 is LNHDA, CDR2 SQIVND, per germline (reference sequence).

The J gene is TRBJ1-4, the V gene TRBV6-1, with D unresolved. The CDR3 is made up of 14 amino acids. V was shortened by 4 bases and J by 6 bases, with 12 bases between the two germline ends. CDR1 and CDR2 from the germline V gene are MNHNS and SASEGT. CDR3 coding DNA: TGTGCCAGCAGTGCCCGGGAGCAACATGAAAAACTGTTTTTT. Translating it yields CASSAREQHEKLFF.

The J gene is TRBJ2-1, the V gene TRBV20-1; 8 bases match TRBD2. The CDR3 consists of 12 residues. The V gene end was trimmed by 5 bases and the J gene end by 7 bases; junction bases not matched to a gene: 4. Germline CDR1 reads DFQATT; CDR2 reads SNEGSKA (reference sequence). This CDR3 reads CSAGGGGNEQFF. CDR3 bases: TGCAGTGCTGGGGGCGGGGGGAATGAGCAGTTCTTC.

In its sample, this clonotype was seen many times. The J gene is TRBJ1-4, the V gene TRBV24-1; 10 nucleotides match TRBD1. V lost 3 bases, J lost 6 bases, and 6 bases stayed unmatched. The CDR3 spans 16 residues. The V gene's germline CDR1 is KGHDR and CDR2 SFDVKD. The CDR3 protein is CATSDPRTGGDEKLFF. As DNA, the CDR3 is TGTGCCACCAGTGATCCTCGGACAGGGGGGGATGAAAAACTGTTTTTT.